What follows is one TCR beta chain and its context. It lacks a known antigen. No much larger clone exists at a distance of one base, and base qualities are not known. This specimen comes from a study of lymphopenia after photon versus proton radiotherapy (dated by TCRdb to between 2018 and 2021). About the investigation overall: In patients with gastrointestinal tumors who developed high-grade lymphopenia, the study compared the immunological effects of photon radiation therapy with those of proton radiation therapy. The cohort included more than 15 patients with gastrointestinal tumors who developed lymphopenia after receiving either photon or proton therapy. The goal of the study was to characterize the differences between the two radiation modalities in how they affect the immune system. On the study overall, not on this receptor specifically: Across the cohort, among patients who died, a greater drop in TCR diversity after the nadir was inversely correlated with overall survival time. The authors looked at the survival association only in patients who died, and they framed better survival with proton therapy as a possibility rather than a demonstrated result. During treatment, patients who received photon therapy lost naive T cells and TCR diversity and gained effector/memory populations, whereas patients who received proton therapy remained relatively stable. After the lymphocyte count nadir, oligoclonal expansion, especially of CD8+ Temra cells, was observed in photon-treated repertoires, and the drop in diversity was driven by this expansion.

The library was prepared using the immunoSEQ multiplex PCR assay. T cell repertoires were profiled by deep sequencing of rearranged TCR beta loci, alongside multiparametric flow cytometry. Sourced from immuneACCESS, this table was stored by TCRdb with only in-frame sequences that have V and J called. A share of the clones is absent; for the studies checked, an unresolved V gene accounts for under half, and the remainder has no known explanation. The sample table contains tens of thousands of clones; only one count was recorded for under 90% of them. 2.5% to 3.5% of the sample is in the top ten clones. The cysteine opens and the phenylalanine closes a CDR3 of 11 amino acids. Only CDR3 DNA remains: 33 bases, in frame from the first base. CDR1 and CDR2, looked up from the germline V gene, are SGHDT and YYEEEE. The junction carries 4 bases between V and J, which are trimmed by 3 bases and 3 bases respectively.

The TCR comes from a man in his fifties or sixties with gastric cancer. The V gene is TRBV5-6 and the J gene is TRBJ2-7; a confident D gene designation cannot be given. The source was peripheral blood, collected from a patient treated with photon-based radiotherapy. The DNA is TGTGCCAGCAGCTCCGACTACGAGCAGTACTTC. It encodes CASSSDYEQYF. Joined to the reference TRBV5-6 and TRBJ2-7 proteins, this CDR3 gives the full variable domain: DAGVTQSPTHLIKTRGQQVTLRCSPKSGHDTVSWYQQALGQGPQFIFQYYEEEERQRGNFPDRFSGHQFPNYSSELNVNALLLGDSALYLCASSSDYEQYFGPGTRLTVT.